These 17 T cell receptor beta chains were all obtained from the same sample, sequenced in a study of blood T cell repertoires in COVID-19. Sequencing used immunoSEQ multiplex PCR; TCRdb keeps in-frame clones, though not all of them. Here the sample spans 150,000 to 200,000 clones, 70% to 85% being singletons. Material for sequencing was peripheral blood. The receptors were gathered from a human donor in a cohort sampled during active COVID-19.

The genes are TRBV6-5 and TRBJ1-1, with a weak D call TRBD1 (5 bases). Per the germline V gene, CDR1 is MNHEY and CDR2 is SVGAGI. The CDR3 spans 14 residues. Deletions cut 1 base from V and 1 base from J, with 7 bases between. The CDR3 protein is CASSYLTGNTEAFF. The CDR3 coding sequence is TGTGCCAGCAGTTACTTAACAGGGAACACTGAAGCTTTCTTT.

This clone has a single count. Other DNA variants within this sample encode the same CDR3. This chain uses TRBV5-1 with TRBJ1-4, with D possibly being TRBD1 (5 bases). V was trimmed by 0 bases and J by 5 bases, leaving 8 bases between them. The CDR3 runs to 14 residues. Germline assignment: CDR1 SGHRS and CDR2 YFSETQ. DNA for the CDR3: TGCGCCAGCAGCTTGGTGGCAGGGAATGAAAAACTGTTTTTT. Amino acids: CASSLVAGNEKLFF.

The CDR3 nucleotides read TGCAGTGCCTGGGACATTTATGGCTACACCTTC. It is translated as CSAWDIYGYTF. The chain joins TRBV20-1 to TRBJ1-2, with D maybe TRBD1 (6 bases). With 6 bases removed from V and 5 bases from J, the gap between germline ends came to 10 bases. The length of the CDR3 is 11 residues. The germline V gene encodes CDR1 DFQATT and CDR2 SNEGSKA (reference sequence).

The chain carries TRBV6-5 and TRBJ2-1; no clear D gene. Trimming removed 7 bases from V and 6 bases from J, with 16 bases in between. Germline loops: CDR1 MNHEY, CDR2 SVGAGI. The CDR3 totals 14 residues. The CDR3 DNA reads as TGTGCCAGCAAAGAGAAGAGGCACGTCAATGAGCAGTTCTTC. This gives the protein CASKEKRHVNEQFF.

The chain employs TRBV29-1 and TRBJ2-7; possible D gene TRBD1, 5 bases. Trimming took off 1 base at V and 12 bases at J, with 13 bases between the two ends. The CDR3 loop spans 11 amino acids. In germline, CDR1 is SQVTM, CDR2 ANQGSEA. The CDR3 loop is CSVEVGHHSYF. CDR3 DNA sequence: TGCAGCGTTGAAGTCGGACATCACTCGTACTTC.

V usage is TRBV4-1 and J usage is TRBJ1-5; perhaps TRBD1 as D (5 bases). Germline values: CDR1 MGHRA, CDR2 YSYEKL. CDR3 size: 14 residues. The ends were cut back, 4 bases at V and 3 bases at J, with 10 bases in the middle. The CDR3 region is CASSRPGFNQPQHF. The CDR3 bases are TGCGCCAGCAGCCGCCCAGGGTTCAATCAGCCCCAGCATTTT.

The chain combines TRBV9 with TRBJ1-6; D is possibly TRBD1 (5 bases). The CDR3 is 14 amino acids. V was pared by 1 base and J by 4 bases, with 6 bases between. Looked up from germline, CDR1 is SGDLS and CDR2 is YYNGEE. For the CDR3, the DNA is TGTGCCAGCAGCGTAAGACAGTATAATTCACCCCTCCACTTT. This codes for CASSVRQYNSPLHF.

The chain recombines TRBV7-8 with TRBJ1-4; D is ambiguous. CDR1 is SGHVS and CDR2 is FQNEAQ in the germline V gene. V shed 5 bases and J shed 4 bases, with 17 bases lying between them. The length of the CDR3 is 16 residues. The CDR3 sequence: CASSPRGPRGNEKLFF. The CDR3 DNA is TGTGCCAGCAGCCCTCGTGGTCCCCGGGGTAATGAAAAACTGTTTTTT.

The chain couples TRBV3-1 (or the pseudogene TRBV3-2) to TRBJ2-7; TRBD2 is a possible D gene (5 bases). V dropped 0 bases and J dropped 3 bases, with 12 bases sitting between them. Germline V CDR1 and CDR2: LGHDT, YNNKEL (reference sequence). The CDR3 is made up of 15 amino acids. DNA of the CDR3: TGTGCCAGCAGCCAAGACGGGGTACAAGTCTACGAGCAGTACTTC. Its translation: CASSQDGVQVYEQYF.

The chain carries TRBV5-1 and TRBJ1-2; 9 positions agree with TRBD1. This CDR3 has 17 residues. V trimming: 0 bases; J trimming: 4 bases; junction bases outside the gene matches: 10. The germline CDR1 and CDR2 sequences are SGHRS and YFSETQ. The CDR3 DNA reads TGCGCCAGCAGCTTGGATCTGAACAGGGGGCAGCGCTATGGCTACACCTTC. This encodes CASSLDLNRGQRYGYTF. Using reference TRBV5-1 and TRBJ1-2 for the parts outside the CDR3, the full variable domain is KAGVTQTPRYLIKTRGQQVTLSCSPISGHRSVSWYQQTPGQGLQFLFEYFSETQRNKGNFPGRFSGRQFSNSRSEMNVSTLELGDSALYLCASSLDLNRGQRYGYTFGSGTRLTVV.

This clone was seen just once. The rearrangement links TRBV19 to TRBJ1-3; TRBD1 might be the D (5 bases). Germline assignment: CDR1 LNHDA and CDR2 SQIVND (reference sequence). Trimming removed 8 bases at V and 0 bases at J, with 14 bases between. The CDR3 has 15 amino acids. The CDR3 loop reads CASLSRASSGNTIYF. The DNA for the CDR3 is TGTGCCAGTCTGTCCAGGGCCAGCTCTGGAAACACCATATATTTT.

V usage is TRBV5-1 and J usage is TRBJ2-7, with 9 bases that match TRBD1. CDR1 is SGHRS and CDR2 is YFSETQ in the germline V gene. The V gene end was trimmed by 3 bases and the J gene end by 5 bases; junction bases not matched to a gene: 6. CDR3 length equals 14 residues. CDR3 residues: CASSWGDREDEQYF. In nucleotides, the CDR3 is TGCGCCAGCAGCTGGGGGGACAGGGAGGACGAGCAGTACTTC.

The J gene is TRBJ2-1, the V gene TRBV24-1; D is ambiguous. This CDR3 spans 12 amino acids. V was cut by 0 bases and J by 11 bases, with 7 bases left in between. Germline CDR1 reads KGHDR; CDR2 reads SFDVKD. The CDR3 DNA reads TGTGCCACCAGTGATTTGGGTTCTAAGCAGTTCTTC. Protein sequence: CATSDLGSKQFF.

The CDR3, as DNA: TGTGCCAGCAGCTCGGGACAGAAGGGGAACGAGCAGTACTTC. It is translated as CASSSGQKGNEQYF. This sequence joins TRBV7-9 and TRBJ2-7; TRBD1 aligns across 7 bases. Looked up from germline, CDR1 is SEHNR and CDR2 is FQNEAQ (reference sequence). The V segment lost 4 bases and the J segment 5 bases; nucleotides outside the gene matches: 8. The CDR3 has 14 amino acids.

This clone was counted once. The gene calls are TRBV19 and TRBJ2-2, with 10 bases matching TRBD2. J gave up 1 base and V 5 bases, and 1 base lay outside the gene matches. Looked up from germline, CDR1 is LNHDA and CDR2 is SQIVND (reference sequence). This CDR3 is built from 15 residues. CDR3: CASSRTSGNTGELFF. The CDR3 DNA is TGTGCCAGTAGTCGGACTAGCGGGAACACCGGGGAGCTGTTTTTT.

The rearrangement joins TRBV18 to TRBJ2-5, with TRBD1 matching 9 bases. V was clipped by 3 bases and J by 2 bases; unmatched bases: 10. Germline loops: CDR1 KGHSH, CDR2 LQKENI. CDR3 length: 17 amino acids. The CDR3 region is CASSPILSGTGQETQYF. The CDR3 DNA is TGTGCCAGCTCACCCATACTTTCCGGGACAGGGCAAGAGACCCAGTACTTC.

V usage is TRBV5-1 and J usage is TRBJ1-2; unclear D gene. V was trimmed by 9 bases and J by 3 bases, leaving 15 bases between them. The CDR3 is 13 residues long. Germline CDR1 is SGHRS and CDR2 is YFSETQ. The CDR3 region is CANPGKKDYGYTF. The CDR3 DNA is TGCGCCAACCCCGGGAAGAAGGACTATGGCTACACCTTC.